This TCR beta chain was retrieved from a study of T cell repertoires in cytomegalovirus infection. A single record per CDR3 protein comes from TCRdb applying MiXCR to the reads. The table has roughly 990,000 distinct CDR3 sequences, about a third seen once. Germline V gene lookup returns CDR1 SGHAT and CDR2 FQNNGV. The CDR3 is 16 amino acids. The V gene end was trimmed by 1 base and the J gene end by 3 bases; junction bases not matched to a gene: 4. This clonotype has only a few counts. Its matching antigen is unknown. Here the sequenced sample was cultured CD8+ T cells from PBMCs, taken from culture after CMV antigen stimulation. This rearrangement joins TRBV11-2 to TRBJ2-5; 11 bases map to TRBD2. This clonotype was obtained from a human donor in good health (CMV status not recorded). Some clones in this sample may be carry-over from other donors' samples. The CDR3 loop reads CASSLGVLAGEETQYF. The CDR3 DNA is TGTGCCAGCAGCTTAGGTGTACTAGCGGGAGAAGAGACCCAGTACTTC.